This is a list of T cell receptor beta chains from one sample in a study of blood T cells in healthy people across ages. Each CDR3 protein is one row after TCRdb ran MiXCR on the 5' RACE reads. The sample has 1,500,000 or so distinct CDR3 sequences; approximately 43% are singletons. Specimen: blood. The receptors here all came from a woman under 30 in good health. The conserved cysteine and the conserved F or W are not part of the CDR3 here.

12 TRBV7-2 ASSRSGTNTEAF
16 TRBV4-1 ASSQVDLGLAGYNEQY
13 TRBV20-1 SAARVTSGGNTIY
10 TRBV29-1 SVEGRIRGYT
13 TRBV7-8 ASTKGRGSRQPQH
14 TRBV7-9 ASSLWIVSGNYEQY
11 TRBV7-2 ASSAVRWTEAF
11 TRBV5-5 ASSVGGDHGYT
12 TRBV7-2 ASSLQPENSPLH
14 TRBV13 ASSLRPTGYSTEAF
12 TRBV7-2 ASSRGGDNTEAF
11 TRBV29-1 SVEVRTYNEQF
11 TRBV6-1 ASTTGPNYGYT
14 TRBV29-1 SVDFTGGAGANVLT
13 TRBV7-2 ASSRSGGPYNEQF
14 TRBV4-3 ASSQDLGGPSYEQY
12 TRBV4-2 ASSQEPSGVPLY
12 TRBV2 ASSELQGPNEQY
12 TRBV25-1 ASSHNTGVHEQY
11 TRBV2 ASSGGLVDEQF
11 TRBV20-1 SARESGNREAF
11 TRBV15 ATSRDTGYGYT
15 TRBV29-1 SVALDRGRPISYEQY
15 TRBV20-1 SAGPAGGAPDNSPLH
13 TRBV25-1 ASSDLSRGSYGYT
12 TRBV4-3 ASSHPGTGEGYT
10 TRBV7-9 ASSLAGGPQY
11 TRBV7-9 ASSPQVGTEAF
17 TRBV7-9 ASSHSRGRGYYSNQPQH
16 TRBV6-2/TRBV6-3 ASSLPGHRNSYNSPLH
12 TRBV30 AWSVTSGRDEQF
12 TRBV15 ATSREGSGNIQY
13 TRBV20-1 SAPRRAGATDTQY
13 TRBV18 ASSLGTRTGYGYT
10 TRBV7-2 ASSLFHNEQF
9 TRBV28 ASSKNWELF
12 TRBV30 AWSVGGGNQPQH
12 TRBV12-3/TRBV12-4 ASSVAGGNYEQF
12 TRBV5-1 ASSVDRGMSAQY
11 TRBV12-3/TRBV12-4 ASSFTGETEQY
14 TRBV4-3 ASSQEFGTSADTQY
12 TRBV2 ASRKMGQGAILY